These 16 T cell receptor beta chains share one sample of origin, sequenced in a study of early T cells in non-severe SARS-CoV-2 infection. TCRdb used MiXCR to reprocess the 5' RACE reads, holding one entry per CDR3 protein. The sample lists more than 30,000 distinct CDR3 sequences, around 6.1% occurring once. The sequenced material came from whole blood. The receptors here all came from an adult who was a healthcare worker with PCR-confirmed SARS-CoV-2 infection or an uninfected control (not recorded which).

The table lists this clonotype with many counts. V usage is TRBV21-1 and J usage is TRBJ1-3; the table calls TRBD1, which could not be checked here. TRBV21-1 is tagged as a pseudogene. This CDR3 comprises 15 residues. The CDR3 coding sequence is TGTGCCAGCAGCAATCCGGGAGAGGGGGAAAACACCATATATTTT. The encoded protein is CASSNPGEGENTIYF.

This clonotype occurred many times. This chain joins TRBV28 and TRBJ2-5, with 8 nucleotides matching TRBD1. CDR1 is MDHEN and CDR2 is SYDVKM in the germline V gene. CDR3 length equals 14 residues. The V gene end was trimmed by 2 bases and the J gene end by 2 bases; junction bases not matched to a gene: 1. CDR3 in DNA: TGTGCCAGCAGTTTACAGGGGGCACAAGAGACCCAGTACTTC. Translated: CASSLQGAQETQYF.

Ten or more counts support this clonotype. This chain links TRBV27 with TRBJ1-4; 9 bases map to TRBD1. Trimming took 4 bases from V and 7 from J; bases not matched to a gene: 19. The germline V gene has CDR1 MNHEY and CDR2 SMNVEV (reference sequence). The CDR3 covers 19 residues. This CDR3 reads CASSSSTGDRVVLVEKLFF. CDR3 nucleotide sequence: TGTGCCAGCAGTTCCAGCACCGGGGACAGGGTGGTTCTAGTTGAAAAACTGTTTTTT.

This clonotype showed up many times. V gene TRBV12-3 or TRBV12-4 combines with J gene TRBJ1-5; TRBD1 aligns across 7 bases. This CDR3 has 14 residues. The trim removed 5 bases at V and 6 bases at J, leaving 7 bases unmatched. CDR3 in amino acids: CASSQWTGSQPQHF. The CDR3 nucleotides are TGTGCCAGCAGTCAATGGACAGGTAGTCAGCCCCAGCATTTT.

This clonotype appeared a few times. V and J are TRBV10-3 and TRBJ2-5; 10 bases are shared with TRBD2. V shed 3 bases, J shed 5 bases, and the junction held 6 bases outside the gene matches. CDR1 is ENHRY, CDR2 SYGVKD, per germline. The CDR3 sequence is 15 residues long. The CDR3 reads CAISDPAGGHETQYF. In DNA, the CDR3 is TGTGCCATCAGTGATCCAGCGGGGGGGCACGAGACCCAGTACTTC.

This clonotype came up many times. The CDR3 region is CASSLGQSYEQYF. CDR3 nucleotide sequence: TGCGCCAGCAGCTTGGGACAGTCCTACGAGCAGTACTTC. This chain connects TRBV5-1 to TRBJ2-7, with a possible D match to TRBD1 (5 bases). CDR3 size: 13 residues. Germline CDR1 SGHRS, CDR2 YFSETQ. The V end was cut by 0 bases, the J end by 1 base, with 5 bases between.

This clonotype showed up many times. CDR3 sequence: CASSEGLEAFF. Written as DNA, the CDR3 is TGTGCCAGCAGTGAAGGTCTGGAAGCTTTCTTT. The chain employs TRBV2 and TRBJ1-1; D not resolved. Germline V lookup: CDR1 SNHLY, CDR2 FYNNEI. The CDR3 sequence is 11 residues long. Trimming stripped 1 base from V and 8 bases from J, with 5 bases between.

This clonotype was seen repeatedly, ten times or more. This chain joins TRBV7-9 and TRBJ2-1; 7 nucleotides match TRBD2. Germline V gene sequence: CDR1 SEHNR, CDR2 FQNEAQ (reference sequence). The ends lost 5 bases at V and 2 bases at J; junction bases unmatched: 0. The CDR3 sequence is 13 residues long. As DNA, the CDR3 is TGTGCCAGCAGCGGGGGGGCCTACAATGAGCAGTTCTTC. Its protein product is CASSGGAYNEQFF. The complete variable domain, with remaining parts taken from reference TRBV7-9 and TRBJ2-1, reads DTGVSQNPRHKITKRGQNVTFRCDPISEHNRLYWYRQTLGQGPEFLTYFQNEAQLEKSRLLSDRFSAERPKGSFSTLEIQRTEQGDSAMYLCASSGGAYNEQFFGPGTRLTVL.

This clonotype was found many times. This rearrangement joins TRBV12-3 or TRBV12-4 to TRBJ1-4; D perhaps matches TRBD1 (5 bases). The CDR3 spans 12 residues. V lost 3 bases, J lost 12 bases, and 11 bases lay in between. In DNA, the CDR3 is TGTGCCAGCAGTTTGGGGGACTTGGAACTGTTTTTT. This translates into CASSLGDLELFF.

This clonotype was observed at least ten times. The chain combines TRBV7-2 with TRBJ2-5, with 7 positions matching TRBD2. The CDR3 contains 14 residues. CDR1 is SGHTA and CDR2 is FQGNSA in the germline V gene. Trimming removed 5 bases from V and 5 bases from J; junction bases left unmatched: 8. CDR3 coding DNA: TGTGCCAGCAGCCTCTTTCAGGGAGGGGAGACCCAGTACTTC. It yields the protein CASSLFQGGETQYF.

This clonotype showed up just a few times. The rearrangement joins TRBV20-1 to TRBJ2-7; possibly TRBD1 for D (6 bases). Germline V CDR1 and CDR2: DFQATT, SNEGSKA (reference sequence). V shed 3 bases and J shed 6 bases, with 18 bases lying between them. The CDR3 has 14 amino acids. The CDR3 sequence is CSAREPTGSSEQYF. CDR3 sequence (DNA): TGCAGTGCTAGGGAACCAACAGGGAGTAGCGAGCAGTACTTC.

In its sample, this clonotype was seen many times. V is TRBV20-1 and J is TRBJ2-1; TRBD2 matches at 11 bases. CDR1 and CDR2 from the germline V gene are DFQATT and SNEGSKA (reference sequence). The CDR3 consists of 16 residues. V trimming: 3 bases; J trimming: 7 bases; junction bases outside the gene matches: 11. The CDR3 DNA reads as TGCAGTGCTAGTTGGGTAGCGGGAGGGCCAGGAAATGAGCAGTTCTTC. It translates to CSASWVAGGPGNEQFF.

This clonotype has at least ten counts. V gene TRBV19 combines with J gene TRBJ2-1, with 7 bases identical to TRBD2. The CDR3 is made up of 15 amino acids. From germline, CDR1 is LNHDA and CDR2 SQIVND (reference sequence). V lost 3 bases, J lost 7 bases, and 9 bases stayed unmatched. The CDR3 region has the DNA TGTGCCAGTAGTATCTCCGCGGGAGCCGCTAATGAGCAGTTCTTC. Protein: CASSISAGAANEQFF. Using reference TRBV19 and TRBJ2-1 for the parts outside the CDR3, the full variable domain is DGGITQSPKYLFRKEGQNVTLSCEQNLNHDAMYWYRQDPGQGLRLIYYSQIVNDFQKGDIAEGYSVSREKKESFPLTVTSAQKNPTAFYLCASSISAGAANEQFFGPGTRLTVL.

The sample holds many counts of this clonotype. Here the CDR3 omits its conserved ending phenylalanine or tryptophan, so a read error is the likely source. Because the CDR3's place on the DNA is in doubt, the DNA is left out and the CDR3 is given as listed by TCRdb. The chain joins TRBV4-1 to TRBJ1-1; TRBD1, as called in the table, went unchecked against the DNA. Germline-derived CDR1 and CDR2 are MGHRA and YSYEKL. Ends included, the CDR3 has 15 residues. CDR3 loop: CASSQGPGQGLSLEI.

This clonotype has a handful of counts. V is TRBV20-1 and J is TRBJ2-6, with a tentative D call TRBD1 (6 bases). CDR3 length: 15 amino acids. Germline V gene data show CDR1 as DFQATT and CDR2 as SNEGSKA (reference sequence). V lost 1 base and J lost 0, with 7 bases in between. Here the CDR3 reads CSARARGSGANVLTF. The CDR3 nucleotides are TGCAGTGCTAGAGCCAGGGGCTCTGGGGCCAACGTCCTGACTTTC.

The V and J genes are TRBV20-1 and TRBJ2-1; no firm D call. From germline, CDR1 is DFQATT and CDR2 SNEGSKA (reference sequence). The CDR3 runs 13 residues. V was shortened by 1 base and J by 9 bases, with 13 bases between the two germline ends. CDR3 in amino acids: CSARVRLGREQFF. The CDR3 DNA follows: TGCAGTGCTAGAGTTAGGCTAGGGCGTGAGCAGTTCTTC.